This record looks at one T cell receptor beta chain sequence and its context. The antigen is not known. TCRdb re-called the reads with MiXCR, one entry per CDR3 protein. The sample has 900,000 to 950,000 distinct CDR3 sequences, less than 35% seen once. The entry originates in a study of T cell repertoires in cytomegalovirus infection. Study information: CMV epitopes that were recently identified and HLA-C-restricted were used alongside well-studied HLA-B-restricted ones. Public TCR beta signatures provided an indication of both CMV infection and a matching HLA type.

General observations from the study: Individuals carrying CMV plus the relevant HLA were identified by cumulative frequency of public TCR beta families. HLA-C-restricted, CMV-specific TCR beta clonotypes were dominant ex vivo.

V was clipped by 0 bases and J by 2 bases, with 14 bases between them. This CDR3 contains 17 residues. CDR1 is MNHNY, CDR2 SVGAGI, per germline (reference sequence). Source: cultured CD8+ T cells from PBMCs, taken from culture after CMV antigen stimulation. V and J are TRBV6-6 and TRBJ1-3, with D perhaps TRBD1 (6 bases). This sequence was found in a human donor in good health (CMV status not recorded). Some clones in this sample may be carry-over from other donors' samples. Here the CDR3 DNA reads TGTGCCAGCAGTTACTCAGGAGGGGGGGAAGCTGGAAACACCATATATTTT. This sequence encodes CASSYSGGGEAGNTIYF.